Listed below are T cell receptor beta chains from one sample, sequenced in a study of T cell responses to AZD1222 COVID-19 vaccine. Libraries were prepared by immunoSEQ multiplex PCR; TCRdb keeps only in-frame clonotypes and omits some of them. The repertoire holds 150,000 to 200,000 clones, with roughly nine tenths as singletons. The sequenced sample was peripheral blood, obtained on day 0 of AZD1222 vaccination. All receptors derive from an adult in good health. CDR3s include the opening cysteine and the closing phenylalanine or tryptophan. D genes are given only for firm matches. A clone size is listed for some rows: how often the clone was seen (once, few, many), or a class if it is expanded.

TRBJ2-7	NA	NA	TRBV6-1	14	CASSEGQGGDEQYF	TGTGCCAGCAGTGAAGGGCAGGGTGGGGACGAGCAGTACTTC
TRBJ2-7	NA	NA	TRBV4-1	13	CASSHPTGPEQYF	TGCGCCAGCAGCCACCCTACGGGACCCGAGCAGTACTTC
TRBJ2-2	TRBD2	NA	TRBV7-2	13	CASSGRDAGELFF	TGTGCCAGCAGCGGGAGGGACGCCGGGGAGCTGTTTTTT
TRBJ2-2	NA	NA	TRBV28	15	CASSNRGGRTGELFF	TGTGCCAGCAGTAACCGGGGTGGCCGCACCGGGGAGCTGTTTTTT
TRBJ1-1	NA	NA	TRBV6-5	14	CASSTGRGSTEAFF	TGTGCCAGCAGCACAGGGAGGGGAAGCACTGAAGCTTTCTTT
TRBJ2-1	NA	NA	TRBV5-6	12	CASSFRVSEQFF	TGTGCCAGCAGCTTTCGAGTTTCTGAGCAGTTCTTC
TRBJ1-2	TRBD1	NA	TRBV9	15	CASSARGRGVYGYTF	TGTGCCAGCAGCGCGAGGGGGCGAGGGGTCTATGGCTACACCTTC
TRBJ1-1	NA	NA	TRBV10-2	14	CASRATGLNTEAFF	TGCGCCAGCAGGGCGACAGGCCTGAACACTGAAGCTTTCTTT
TRBJ2-5	NA	NA	TRBV6-1	14	CASSEVGREETQYF	TGTGCCAGCAGTGAAGTAGGGAGAGAAGAGACCCAGTACTTC
TRBJ1-5	NA	NA	TRBV18	15	CASSPAGGYNQPQHF	TGTGCCAGCTCACCTGCGGGGGGTTACAATCAGCCCCAGCATTTT
TRBJ1-1	TRBD1	NA	TRBV3-1/TRBV3-2	11	CASRRQGEAFF	TGTGCCAGCAGGCGACAGGGGGAAGCTTTCTTT
TRBJ1-2	NA	NA	TRBV27	15	CASSPGWGNNYGYTF	TGTGCCAGCAGCCCAGGGTGGGGAAATAACTATGGCTACACCTTC
TRBJ1-4	NA	NA	TRBV10-3	13	CAISYGANEKLFF	TGTGCCATCAGTTACGGGGCTAATGAAAAACTGTTTTTT
TRBJ1-1	TRBD1	NA	TRBV5-1	15	CASSGAGTVNTEAFF	TGCGCCAGCAGCGGGGCCGGGACAGTGAACACTGAAGCTTTCTTT
TRBJ1-5	NA	NA	TRBV28	12	CASRPTVQPQHF	TGTGCCAGCAGACCTACGGTTCAGCCCCAGCATTTT
TRBJ2-7	NA	once	TRBV18	16	CASSSTSGSWVDEQYF	TGTGCCAGCTCATCCACCTCAGGGTCCTGGGTCGATGAGCAGTACTTC
TRBJ1-4	TRBD1	NA	TRBV7-9	15	CASSLGGQGNEKLFF	TGTGCCAGCAGCTTAGGGGGACAGGGGAATGAAAAACTGTTTTTT
TRBJ2-1	TRBD2	NA	TRBV10-3	14	CATGSASGSNEQFF	TGTGCCACGGGATCCGCTAGCGGGAGTAATGAGCAGTTCTTC
TRBJ2-5	TRBD1	NA	TRBV7-9	14	CASSPRDSSETQYF	TGTGCCAGCAGCCCACGGGACAGCTCGGAGACCCAGTACTTC
TRBJ2-1	NA	NA	TRBV24-1	13	CATSGTPYNEQFF	TGTGCCACCAGTGGGACACCTTACAATGAGCAGTTCTTC
TRBJ1-6	NA	NA	TRBV19	13	CASSTGEDSPLHF	TGTGCCAGTAGTACAGGGGAGGATTCACCCCTCCACTTT
TRBJ2-7	TRBD1	NA	TRBV24-1	12	CATRGQSNEQYF	TGTGCCACCAGGGGACAGAGCAACGAGCAGTACTTC
TRBJ2-7	NA	NA	TRBV28	14	CASHNRPSSYEQYF	TGTGCCAGCCATAACCGTCCCTCCTCCTACGAGCAGTACTTC
TRBJ2-5	TRBD2	NA	TRBV5-4	15	CASSWRTSGKETQYF	TGTGCCAGCAGCTGGCGGACTAGCGGAAAAGAGACCCAGTACTTC
TRBJ2-1	NA	NA	TRBV15	16	CATSPSGRLYYNEQFF	TGTGCCACCAGCCCCTCGGGCAGACTATACTACAATGAGCAGTTCTTC
TRBJ1-4	TRBD1	NA	TRBV30	13	CAWLQGVGEKLFF	TGTGCCTGGCTACAGGGGGTGGGTGAAAAACTGTTTTTT
TRBJ2-5	TRBD1	few	TRBV2	16	CASSRQGAHRQETQYF	TGTGCCAGCAGTAGACAGGGGGCGCATCGCCAAGAGACCCAGTACTTC
TRBJ1-1	NA	NA	TRBV19	15	CASSVDGGAPRGAFF	TGTGCCAGTAGTGTAGATGGCGGGGCCCCGAGGGGAGCTTTCTTT
TRBJ1-4	NA	NA	TRBV9	15	CASSGEGRYGEKLFF	TGTGCCAGCAGCGGTGAGGGGAGGTACGGCGAAAAACTGTTTTTT
TRBJ2-1	TRBD2	NA	TRBV3-1/TRBV3-2	16	CASSPELTGTRNEQFF	TGTGCCAGCAGCCCTGAACTAACCGGGACTAGGAATGAGCAGTTCTTC
TRBJ2-7	TRBD1	NA	TRBV30	14	CAWSVQGTGGEQYF	TGTGCCTGGAGTGTACAGGGGACAGGGGGCGAGCAGTACTTC
TRBJ2-7	TRBD1	NA	TRBV3-1/TRBV3-2	18	CASSQAGRDHRGRHEQYF	TGTGCCAGCAGCCAAGCTGGCAGGGATCACAGGGGTCGGCACGAGCAGTACTTC
TRBJ2-2	TRBD2	few	TRBV19	16	CASMMTSGKYTGELFF	TGTGCCAGTATGATGACTAGCGGAAAATACACCGGGGAGCTGTTTTTT
TRBJ1-2	TRBD1	NA	TRBV5-1	17	CASSPGTGSGPNYGYTF	TGCGCCAGCAGCCCGGGGACAGGGAGTGGTCCTAACTATGGCTACACCTTC
TRBJ2-2	NA	NA	TRBV4-1	13	CASSQAYTGELFF	TGCGCCAGCAGCCAAGCTTACACCGGGGAGCTGTTTTTT
TRBJ2-7	NA	NA	TRBV7-7	13	CASSLWAGDEQYF	TGTGCCAGCAGCTTATGGGCAGGGGACGAGCAGTACTTC
TRBJ1-2	NA	NA	TRBV19	15	CASSIRTVSADGYTF	TGTGCCAGTAGTATTCGGACAGTAAGTGCTGACGGCTACACCTTC
TRBJ2-1	NA	NA	TRBV9	15	CASSVGWTSLNEQFF	TGTGCCAGCAGCGTAGGGTGGACTTCCCTCAATGAGCAGTTCTTC
TRBJ2-7	TRBD2	NA	TRBV4-2	14	CASSQERSGGEQYF	TGTGCCAGCAGCCAAGAAAGGTCGGGAGGCGAGCAGTACTTC
TRBJ1-1	TRBD1	NA	TRBV29-1	12	CSASEGATEAFF	TGCAGCGCCTCGGAGGGGGCCACTGAAGCTTTCTTT
TRBJ2-2	NA	NA	TRBV7-2	15	CASSPFGSYTGELFF	TGTGCCAGCAGCCCGTTCGGGAGTTACACCGGGGAGCTGTTTTTT
TRBJ1-6	NA	NA	TRBV5-1	16	CASSSGMAAANSPLHF	TGCGCCAGCAGCTCCGGGATGGCGGCAGCCAATTCACCCCTCCACTTT
TRBJ1-5	NA	NA	TRBV19	14	CASSPPRGSQPQHF	TGTGCCAGTAGTCCCCCCAGGGGTTCCCAGCCCCAGCATTTT
TRBJ2-5	TRBD1	few	TRBV28	13	CASSPGGVETQYF	TGTGCCAGCTCCCCAGGGGGCGTAGAGACCCAGTACTTC
TRBJ2-7	NA	NA	TRBV5-1	13	CASSLGQDYEQYF	TGCGCCAGCAGCTTGGGACAGGACTACGAGCAGTACTTC
TRBJ2-1	NA	NA	TRBV7-9	15	CASSPSWGVSNEQFF	TGTGCCAGCAGCCCGTCTTGGGGAGTTAGCAATGAGCAGTTCTTC
TRBJ2-1	NA	NA	TRBV27	17	CASSQALVVGSYNEQFF	TGTGCCAGCAGTCAAGCCTTAGTCGTGGGTTCCTACAATGAGCAGTTCTTC
TRBJ2-7	TRBD2	once	TRBV6-4	15	CASSVTSGSSYEQYF	TGTGCCAGCAGTGTGACTAGCGGTAGCTCCTACGAGCAGTACTTC
TRBJ2-1	TRBD2	NA	TRBV12-3/TRBV12-4	13	CASSFGTSGIQFF	TGTGCCAGCAGTTTCGGGACTAGCGGGATTCAGTTCTTC
TRBJ2-5	TRBD1	NA	TRBV19	15	CASRWKDRGQETQYF	TGTGCCAGTAGATGGAAGGACAGGGGACAAGAGACCCAGTACTTC
TRBJ2-7	TRBD2	NA	TRBV6-5	15	CASTALTSGNYEQYF	TGTGCCAGCACTGCCCTGACTAGCGGGAACTACGAGCAGTACTTC
TRBJ1-5	NA	NA	TRBV28	18	CASSYSRQRLGADQPQHF	TGTGCCAGCAGTTATTCCCGTCAAAGATTGGGGGCCGATCAGCCCCAGCATTTT
TRBJ1-1	NA	NA	TRBV5-4	14	CASTVSAGNTEAFF	TGTGCCAGCACCGTCTCAGCAGGGAACACTGAAGCTTTCTTT
TRBJ1-2	TRBD1	NA	TRBV5-1	17	CASSPEGGIQGANGYTF	TGCGCCAGCAGCCCCGAAGGCGGGATACAGGGGGCGAATGGCTACACCTTC
TRBJ2-1	NA	once	TRBV11-2	18	CASSLGGVQGPMNNEQFF	TGTGCCAGCAGCTTAGGAGGTGTACAGGGCCCTATGAACAATGAGCAGTTCTTC